Each of the 23 T cell receptor beta chains below was sequenced from the same sample in a study of CD8 T cell repertoires and HIV-1 epitope variants. Their cognate antigens are unknown. Assay used: immunoSEQ multiplex PCR; TCRdb lists only in-frame clones, some missing. The sample yields 6,000 or so clones, 66% seen once. The sample consisted of cultured CD8+ T cells derived from PBMCs. These receptors were obtained from a male donor with HIV.

The sample holds a few counts of this clone. This chain joins TRBV7-3 and TRBJ2-1, with TRBD1 identical over 9 bases. Germline-derived CDR1 and CDR2 are SGHTA and FQGTGA. Trimming took 2 bases from V and 5 from J; bases not matched to a gene: 4. This CDR3 has 15 residues. The CDR3 sequence: CASSLGQGLNNEQFF. Written as DNA, the CDR3 is TGTGCCAGCAGCTTAGGACAGGGGCTAAACAATGAGCAGTTCTTC.

The gene calls are TRBV30 and TRBJ1-2; 11 positions agree with TRBD1. The V gene's germline CDR1 is GTSNPN and CDR2 SVGIG (reference sequence). This CDR3 is 14 amino acids long. Trimming cost V 3 bases and J 9 bases; bases outside gene matches: 9. CDR3 sequence: CAWSETGQGVRYTF. As DNA, the CDR3 is TGTGCCTGGAGCGAAACGGGACAGGGGGTTCGCTACACCTTC.

This chain uses TRBV7-9 with TRBJ2-6; 8 bases fit TRBD1. The CDR3 runs to 19 residues. V dropped 4 bases and J dropped 0; count of bases not matched to a gene: 11. Germline CDR1 and CDR2: SEHNR and FQNEAQ (reference sequence). CDR3 coding DNA: TGTGCCAGCAGCTCGACAGGGGCCTCACTGAGCTCTGGGGCCAACGTCCTGACTTTC. It yields the protein CASSSTGASLSSGANVLTF.

The genes are TRBV7-8 and TRBJ2-6; D is unresolved. V was pared by 2 bases and J by 4 bases, with 6 bases between. The germline gives CDR1 SGHVS, CDR2 FQNEAQ. The CDR3 loop spans 14 amino acids. CDR3 in amino acids: CASSLSPGANVLTF. CDR3 nucleotides: TGTGCCAGCAGCTTAAGCCCAGGGGCCAACGTCCTGACTTTC.

The rearrangement uses TRBV15 and TRBJ2-7; 9 bases are shared with TRBD1. The CDR3 spans 17 residues. V shed 0 bases, J shed 1 base, and the junction held 7 bases outside the gene matches. Looked up from germline, CDR1 is LNHNV and CDR2 is YYDKDF (reference sequence). CDR3 in amino acids: CATSRDNTGQGSYEQYF. The CDR3 bases are TGTGCCACCAGCAGAGATAACACGGGACAGGGATCCTACGAGCAGTACTTC. The entire variable domain, with the rest obtained from reference TRBV15 and TRBJ2-7, is as follows: DAMVIQNPRYQVTQFGKPVTLSCSQTLNHNVMYWYQQKSSQAPKLLFHYYDKDFNNEADTPDNFQSRRPNTSFCFLDIRSPGLGDTAMYLCATSRDNTGQGSYEQYFGPGTRLTVT.

V is TRBV9 and J is TRBJ1-6, with D possibly TRBD1 on 6 matching bases. V lost 4 bases to trimming and J lost 7 bases, with 12 bases between them. CDR1 SGDLS and CDR2 YYNGEE come from the germline V gene. The CDR3 runs 14 residues. CDR3 amino acids: CASSPGTPNSPLHF. Written as DNA, the CDR3 is TGTGCCAGCAGCCCCGGGACACCGAATTCACCCCTCCACTTT.

The chain combines TRBV4-1 with TRBJ1-2; the D gene is possibly TRBD1 (6 bases). Trimming cost V 2 bases and J 6 bases, with 10 bases left between them. The V gene's germline CDR1 is MGHRA and CDR2 YSYEKL. CDR3 length equals 13 residues. CDR3 loop: CASSQSGGDGYTF. The CDR3 DNA is TGCGCCAGCAGCCAATCTGGGGGCGATGGCTACACCTTC.

This clone was observed a few times. This chain joins TRBV7-3 and TRBJ2-7; 14 bases line up with TRBD2. Germline V gene sequence: CDR1 SGHTA, CDR2 FQGTGA. The CDR3 length is 16 residues. J gave up 4 bases and V 5 bases, and 7 bases lay outside the gene matches. The CDR3 DNA reads as TGTGCCAGCAGCCCCCGGACTAGCGGGGGGAAATACGAGCAGTACTTC. Its protein product is CASSPRTSGGKYEQYF.

The chain couples TRBV9 to TRBJ2-1; possibly TRBD1 for D (6 bases). This CDR3 comprises 16 residues. V was shortened by 0 bases and J by 2 bases, with 12 bases between the two germline ends. Per germline, CDR1 SGDLS and CDR2 YYNGEE. The CDR3 reads CASSVEDGGPYNEQFF. CDR3 nucleotides: TGTGCCAGCAGCGTAGAAGATGGGGGCCCCTACAATGAGCAGTTCTTC.

This clone appeared a single time. In nucleotides, the CDR3 is TGTGCCAGCAGCCCCCGGCAGGGTAATTCACCCCTCCACTTT. Translated, it gives CASSPRQGNSPLHF. The chain recombines TRBV7-9 with TRBJ1-6; D may be TRBD1 (5 bases). The germline V and J ends were trimmed by 5 bases and 6 bases, with 11 bases remaining between them. This CDR3 has 14 residues. Germline V gives CDR1 SEHNR, CDR2 FQNEAQ (reference sequence).

V usage is TRBV13 and J usage is TRBJ1-2; D may be TRBD1 (6 bases). Germline V gives CDR1 PRHDT, CDR2 FYEKMQ (reference sequence). The ends were cut back, 5 bases at V and 4 bases at J, with 11 bases in the middle. The length of the CDR3 is 13 residues. CDR3 region: CASSRDNSYGYTF. CDR3 DNA: TGTGCCAGCAGCCGGGACAATTCCTATGGCTACACCTTC.

This chain joins TRBV7-6 and TRBJ2-2; D possibly corresponds to TRBD2 (6 bases). The germline V and J ends were trimmed by 5 bases and 0 bases, with 13 bases remaining between them. The V gene's germline CDR1 is SGHVS and CDR2 FNYEAQ. The CDR3 extends over 16 amino acids. DNA for the CDR3: TGTGCCAGCAGCCCTACCGGGACTCCGAACACCGGGGAGCTGTTTTTT. The encoded protein is CASSPTGTPNTGELFF.

The CDR3 sequence: CASSPSRGGEQYF. For the CDR3, the DNA is TGTGCCAGCTCACCTAGCAGGGGCGGCGAGCAGTACTTC. This rearrangement joins TRBV18 to TRBJ2-7; possible D gene TRBD1, 6 bases. This CDR3 is built from 13 residues. V was trimmed by 3 bases and J by 6 bases, leaving 12 bases between them. Germline CDR1 reads KGHSH; CDR2 reads LQKENI.

The rearrangement links TRBV5-1 to TRBJ2-1, with TRBD1 as a possible D gene (6 bases). Germline CDR1 is SGHRS and CDR2 is YFSETQ. The CDR3 extends over 14 amino acids. V lost 4 bases and J lost 0, with 8 bases in between. CDR3 DNA: TGCGCCAGCAGCGAGGGGGACTCCTACAATGAGCAGTTCTTC. Translation: CASSEGDSYNEQFF.

This clone has more than one count but fewer than ten. This chain uses TRBV28 with TRBJ2-1; 7 bases agree with TRBD2. There are 15 residues in the CDR3. V dropped 5 bases and J dropped 8; count of bases not matched to a gene: 12. Germline V gene lookup returns CDR1 MDHEN and CDR2 SYDVKM. The CDR3: CASSVSGILFHEQFF. In nucleotides, the CDR3 is TGTGCCAGCAGTGTGAGCGGGATCCTTTTCCATGAGCAGTTCTTC.

The chain uses TRBV5-4 and TRBJ2-7; D remains ambiguous. Germline CDR1 and CDR2: SGHNT and YYREEE (reference sequence). The V gene lost 0 bases and the J gene lost 0 bases, with 7 bases spanning the gap. The CDR3 covers 14 residues. CDR3 nucleotide sequence: TGTGCCAGCAGCTTGGAATGGAGCTCCTACGAGCAGTACTTC. This gives the protein CASSLEWSSYEQYF.

This clone is medium-sized within its sample. This rearrangement joins TRBV7-9 to TRBJ2-1, with D possibly being TRBD1 or TRBD2 (6 bases each). Trimming removed 1 base from V and 8 bases from J, with 12 bases in between. The CDR3 length is 14 residues. Germline values: CDR1 SEHNR, CDR2 FQNEAQ (reference sequence). The CDR3 protein is CASSLVGASDEQFF. The DNA for the CDR3 is TGTGCCAGCAGCTTAGTGGGGGCTAGCGATGAGCAGTTCTTC.

This clone was seen a few times. This chain uses TRBV7-3 with TRBJ1-1; D unresolved. The CDR3 contains 13 residues. Trimming removed 2 bases at V and 1 base at J, with 5 bases between. Germline V CDR1 and CDR2: SGHTA, FQGTGA. CDR3 loop: CASSLWTNTEAFF. The DNA for the CDR3 is TGTGCCAGCAGCTTATGGACGAACACTGAAGCTTTCTTT.

V is TRBV7-6 and J is TRBJ2-7; TRBD1 agrees at 7 bases. The germline V gene encodes CDR1 SGHVS and CDR2 FNYEAQ. The CDR3 has 14 residues. Trimming took 3 bases from V and 7 from J; bases not matched to a gene: 9. In DNA, the CDR3 is TGTGCCAGCAGCTTGGGACAGTACCTTCGTGAGCAGTACTTC. It encodes CASSLGQYLREQYF.

This clone has just a few counts. The V call is TRBV27, the J call TRBJ2-2; 13 bases match TRBD2. The CDR3 has 17 amino acids. V gave up 5 bases and J gave up 6 bases; unmatched junction bases: 9. The germline CDR1 and CDR2 sequences are MNHEY and SMNVEV (reference sequence). The CDR3 region has the DNA TGTGCCAGCAGTCCGACGGGGACTAGCGGGACGGCCGGGGAGCTGTTTTTT. Its translation: CASSPTGTSGTAGELFF.

This clone was seen a few times. This rearrangement joins TRBV28 to TRBJ2-1; TRBD2 matches at 9 bases. The length of the CDR3 is 16 residues. The V gene's germline CDR1 is MDHEN and CDR2 SYDVKM. The V and J ends lost 4 bases and 7 bases, in that order; junction bases with no gene match: 11. CDR3 coding DNA: TGTGCCAGCAGTTCAGGAGCGGGAGGTACTTGGAATGAGCAGTTCTTC. Protein sequence: CASSSGAGGTWNEQFF.

The chain is built from TRBV9 and TRBJ2-5; D is undetermined. This CDR3 region has 11 residues. The germline V gene has CDR1 SGDLS and CDR2 YYNGEE. The V end was cut by 6 bases, the J end by 7 bases, with 10 bases between. The CDR3 sequence: CASTSPRTQYF. The CDR3 DNA sequence: TGTGCCAGCACCAGCCCGAGGACCCAGTACTTC.

V gene TRBV4-1 combines with J gene TRBJ1-1, with unresolved D. CDR1 is MGHRA and CDR2 is YSYEKL in the germline V gene. Trimming took off 0 bases at V and 0 bases at J, with 14 bases between the two ends. The CDR3 extends over 17 amino acids. The chain's CDR3 is CASSQDPGEYMNTEAFF. The CDR3 nucleotides are TGCGCCAGCAGCCAAGACCCAGGAGAGTACATGAACACTGAAGCTTTCTTT.